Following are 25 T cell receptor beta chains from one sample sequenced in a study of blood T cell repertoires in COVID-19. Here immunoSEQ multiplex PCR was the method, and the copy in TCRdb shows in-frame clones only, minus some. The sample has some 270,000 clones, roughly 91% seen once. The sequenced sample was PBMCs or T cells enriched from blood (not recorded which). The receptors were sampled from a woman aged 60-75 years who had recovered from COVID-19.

The CDR3 sequence: CASSYSGTGGLRLFF. The CDR3 DNA reads as TGTGCCAGCAGCTACTCCGGGACAGGGGGGTTAAGACTGTTTTTT. The V gene is TRBV7-9, the J gene TRBJ1-4; 11 bases map to TRBD1. The CDR3 runs to 15 residues. J was trimmed by 13 bases and V by 4 bases; bases with no gene match: 11. Looked up from germline, CDR1 is SEHNR and CDR2 is FQNEAQ (reference sequence).

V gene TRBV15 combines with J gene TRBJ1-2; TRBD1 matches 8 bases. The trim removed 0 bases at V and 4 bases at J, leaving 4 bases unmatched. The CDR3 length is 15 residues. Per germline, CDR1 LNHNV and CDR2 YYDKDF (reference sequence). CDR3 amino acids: CATSRDTGGVYGYTF. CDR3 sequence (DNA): TGTGCCACCAGCAGAGATACAGGGGGGGTCTATGGCTACACCTTC.

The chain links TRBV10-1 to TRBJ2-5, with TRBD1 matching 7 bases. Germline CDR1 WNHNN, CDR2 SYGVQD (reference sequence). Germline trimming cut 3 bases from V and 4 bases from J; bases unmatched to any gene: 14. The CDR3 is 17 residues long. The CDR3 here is CASSESQKGAGGETQYF. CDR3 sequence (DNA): TGCGCCAGCAGTGAAAGTCAGAAGGGGGCCGGAGGAGAGACCCAGTACTTC.

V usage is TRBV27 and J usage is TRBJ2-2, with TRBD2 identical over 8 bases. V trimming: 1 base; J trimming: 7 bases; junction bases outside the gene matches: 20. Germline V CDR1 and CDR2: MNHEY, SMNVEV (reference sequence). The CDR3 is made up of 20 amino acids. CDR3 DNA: TGTGCCAGCAGTTTATTCTCATGGTCCTCCGGGACTAGGGTTGGCGGGGAGCTGTTTTTT. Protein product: CASSLFSWSSGTRVGGELFF.

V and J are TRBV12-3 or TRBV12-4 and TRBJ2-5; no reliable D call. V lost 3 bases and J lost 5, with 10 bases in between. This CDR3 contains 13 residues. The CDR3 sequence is CASSFKPRETQYF. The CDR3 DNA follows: TGTGCCAGCAGTTTTAAGCCTCGGGAGACCCAGTACTTC.

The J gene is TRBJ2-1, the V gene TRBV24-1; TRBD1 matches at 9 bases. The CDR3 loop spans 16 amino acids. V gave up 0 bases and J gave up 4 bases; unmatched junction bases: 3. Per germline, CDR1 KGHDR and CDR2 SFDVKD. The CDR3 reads CATSDLLGQGYNEQFF. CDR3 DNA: TGTGCCACCAGTGATTTGTTGGGACAGGGTTACAATGAGCAGTTCTTC.

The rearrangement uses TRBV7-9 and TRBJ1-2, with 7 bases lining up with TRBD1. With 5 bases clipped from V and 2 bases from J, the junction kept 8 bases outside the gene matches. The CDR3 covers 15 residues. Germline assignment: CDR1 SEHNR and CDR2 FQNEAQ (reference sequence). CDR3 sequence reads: CASSLHDRDNYGYTF. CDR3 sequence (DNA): TGTGCCAGCAGCCTCCATGACAGGGACAACTATGGCTACACCTTC.

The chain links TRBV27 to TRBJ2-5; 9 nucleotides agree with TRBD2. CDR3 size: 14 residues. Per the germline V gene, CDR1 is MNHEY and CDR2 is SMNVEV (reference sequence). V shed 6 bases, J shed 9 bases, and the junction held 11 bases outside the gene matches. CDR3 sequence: CASRTSGSVEAQYF. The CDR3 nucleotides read TGTGCCAGCAGAACTAGCGGGTCCGTGGAGGCCCAGTACTTC.

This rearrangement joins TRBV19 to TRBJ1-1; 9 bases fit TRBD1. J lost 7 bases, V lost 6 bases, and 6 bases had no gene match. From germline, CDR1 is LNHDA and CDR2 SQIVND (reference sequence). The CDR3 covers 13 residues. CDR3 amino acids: CASSRQGVNEAFF. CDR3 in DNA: TGTGCCAGTAGCCGACAGGGGGTTAATGAAGCTTTCTTT.

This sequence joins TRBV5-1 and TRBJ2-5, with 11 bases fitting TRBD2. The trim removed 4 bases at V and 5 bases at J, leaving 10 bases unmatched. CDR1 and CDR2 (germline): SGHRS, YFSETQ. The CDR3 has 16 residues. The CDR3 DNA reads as TGCGCCAGCAGCCGTATTAGCGGGGGGGCGAGGGAGACCCAGTACTTC. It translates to CASSRISGGARETQYF.

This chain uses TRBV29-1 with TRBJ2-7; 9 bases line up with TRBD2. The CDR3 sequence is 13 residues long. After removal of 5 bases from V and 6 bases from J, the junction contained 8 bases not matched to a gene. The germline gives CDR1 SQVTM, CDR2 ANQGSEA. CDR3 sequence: CSVIASGASEQYF. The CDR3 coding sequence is TGCAGCGTTATTGCTAGCGGGGCCTCCGAGCAGTACTTC.

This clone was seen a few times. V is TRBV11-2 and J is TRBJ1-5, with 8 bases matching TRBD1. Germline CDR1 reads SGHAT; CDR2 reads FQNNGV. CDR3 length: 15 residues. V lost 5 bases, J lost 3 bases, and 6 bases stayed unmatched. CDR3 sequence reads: CASSTGQAYNQPQHF. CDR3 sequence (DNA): TGTGCCAGCAGCACGGGACAGGCCTACAATCAGCCCCAGCATTTT.

CDR3: CATRENTDTQYF. CDR3 sequence (DNA): TGTGCCACCAGGGAGAATACAGATACGCAGTATTTT. This sequence joins TRBV2 and TRBJ2-3; D is possibly TRBD1 or TRBD2 (5 bases each). Germline V lookup: CDR1 SNHLY, CDR2 FYNNEI. The CDR3 length is 12 residues. V lost 10 bases and J 3 bases, leaving 11 bases between the germline ends. Together with reference TRBV2 and TRBJ2-3, the CDR3 gives the full variable domain: EPEVTQTPSHQVTQMGQEVILRCVPISNHLYFYWYRQILGQKVEFLVSFYNNEISEKSEIFDDQFSVERPDGSNFTLKIRSTKLEDSAMYFCATRENTDTQYFGPGTRLTVL.

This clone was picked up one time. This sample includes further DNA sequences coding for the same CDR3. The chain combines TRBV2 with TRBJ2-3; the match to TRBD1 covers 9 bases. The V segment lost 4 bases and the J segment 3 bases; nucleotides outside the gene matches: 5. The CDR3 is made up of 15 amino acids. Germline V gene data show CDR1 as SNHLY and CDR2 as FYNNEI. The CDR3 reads CASSGRQGGTDTQYF. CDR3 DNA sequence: TGTGCCAGCAGTGGGAGACAGGGGGGAACAGATACGCAGTATTTT.

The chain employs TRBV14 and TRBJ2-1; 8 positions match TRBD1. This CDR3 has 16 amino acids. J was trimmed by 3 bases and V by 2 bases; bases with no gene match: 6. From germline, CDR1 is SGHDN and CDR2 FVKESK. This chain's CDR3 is CASSQTQGVVYNEQFF. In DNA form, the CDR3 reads TGTGCCAGCAGCCAAACACAGGGGGTTGTCTACAATGAGCAGTTCTTC.

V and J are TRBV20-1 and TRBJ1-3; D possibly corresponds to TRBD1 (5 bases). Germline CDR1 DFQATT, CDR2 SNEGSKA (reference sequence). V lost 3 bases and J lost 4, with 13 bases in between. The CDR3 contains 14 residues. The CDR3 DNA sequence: TGCAGTGCTAGTCGGCAGGGTTTCGGAAACACCATATATTTT. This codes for CSASRQGFGNTIYF.

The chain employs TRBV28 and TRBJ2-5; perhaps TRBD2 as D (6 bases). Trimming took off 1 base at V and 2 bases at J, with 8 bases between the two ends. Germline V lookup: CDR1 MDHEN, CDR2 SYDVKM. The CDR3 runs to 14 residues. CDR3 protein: CASSLSGTQETQYF. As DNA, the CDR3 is TGTGCCAGCAGTTTATCGGGGACTCAAGAGACCCAGTACTTC. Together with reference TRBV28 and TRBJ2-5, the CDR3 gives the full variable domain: DVKVTQSSRYLVKRTGEKVFLECVQDMDHENMFWYRQDPGLGLRLIYFSYDVKMKEKGDIPEGYSVSREKKERFSLILESASTNQTSMYLCASSLSGTQETQYFGPGTRLLVL.

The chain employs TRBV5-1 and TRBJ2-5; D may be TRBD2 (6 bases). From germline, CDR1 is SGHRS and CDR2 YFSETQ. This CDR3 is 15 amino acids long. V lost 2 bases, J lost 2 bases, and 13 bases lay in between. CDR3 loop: CASSFTPGSQETQYF. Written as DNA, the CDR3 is TGCGCCAGCAGCTTTACCCCCGGGAGTCAAGAGACCCAGTACTTC.

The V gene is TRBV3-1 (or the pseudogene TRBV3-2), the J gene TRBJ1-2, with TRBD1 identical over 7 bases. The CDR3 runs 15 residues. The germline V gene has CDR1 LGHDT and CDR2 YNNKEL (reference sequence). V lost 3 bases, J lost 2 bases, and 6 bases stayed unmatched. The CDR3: CASSHRQGPNYGYTF. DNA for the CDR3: TGTGCCAGCAGCCACCGACAGGGCCCCAACTATGGCTACACCTTC.

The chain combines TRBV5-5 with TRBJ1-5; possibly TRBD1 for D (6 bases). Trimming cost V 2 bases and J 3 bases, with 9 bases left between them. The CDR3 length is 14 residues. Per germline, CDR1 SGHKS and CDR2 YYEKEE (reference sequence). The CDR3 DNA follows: TGTGCCAGCAGCTTTGGGGGCAACAATCAGCCCCAGCATTTT. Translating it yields CASSFGGNNQPQHF.

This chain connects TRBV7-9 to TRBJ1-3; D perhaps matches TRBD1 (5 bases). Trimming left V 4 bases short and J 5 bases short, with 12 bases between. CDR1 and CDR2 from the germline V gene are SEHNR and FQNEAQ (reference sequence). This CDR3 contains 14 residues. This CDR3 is CASSSQDRRNTIYF. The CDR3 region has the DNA TGTGCCAGCAGCTCACAGGATCGGCGAAACACCATATATTTT.

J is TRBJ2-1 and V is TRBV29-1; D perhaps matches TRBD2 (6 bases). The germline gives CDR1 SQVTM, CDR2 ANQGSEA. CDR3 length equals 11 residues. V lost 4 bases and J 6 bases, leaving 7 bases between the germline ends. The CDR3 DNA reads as TGCAGCGTTGCGCGGGGCAATGAGCAGTTCTTC. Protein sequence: CSVARGNEQFF.

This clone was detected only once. The CDR3 coding sequence is TGTGCCAGCAGGCTGGGACAGGGGCGCTCTGAAGCTTTCTTT. Residues: CASRLGQGRSEAFF. The genes are TRBV28 and TRBJ1-1; 10 bases are shared with TRBD1. The CDR3 is 14 amino acids. The V and J ends lost 6 bases and 6 bases, in that order; junction bases with no gene match: 7. Germline lookup yields CDR1 MDHEN and CDR2 SYDVKM.

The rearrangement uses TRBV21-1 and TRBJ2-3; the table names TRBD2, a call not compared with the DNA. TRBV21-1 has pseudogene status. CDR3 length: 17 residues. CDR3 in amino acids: CASSRKRASGGTDTQYF. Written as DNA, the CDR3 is TGTGCCAGCAGCCGGAAGCGTGCTAGCGGGGGCACAGATACGCAGTATTTT.

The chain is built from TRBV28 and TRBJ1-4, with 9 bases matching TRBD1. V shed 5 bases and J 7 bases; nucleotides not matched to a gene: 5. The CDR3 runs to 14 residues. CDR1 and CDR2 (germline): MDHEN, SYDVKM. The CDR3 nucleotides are TGTGCCAGCAGTCCACGACAGGGGGGTGAAAAACTGTTTTTT. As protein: CASSPRQGGEKLFF.